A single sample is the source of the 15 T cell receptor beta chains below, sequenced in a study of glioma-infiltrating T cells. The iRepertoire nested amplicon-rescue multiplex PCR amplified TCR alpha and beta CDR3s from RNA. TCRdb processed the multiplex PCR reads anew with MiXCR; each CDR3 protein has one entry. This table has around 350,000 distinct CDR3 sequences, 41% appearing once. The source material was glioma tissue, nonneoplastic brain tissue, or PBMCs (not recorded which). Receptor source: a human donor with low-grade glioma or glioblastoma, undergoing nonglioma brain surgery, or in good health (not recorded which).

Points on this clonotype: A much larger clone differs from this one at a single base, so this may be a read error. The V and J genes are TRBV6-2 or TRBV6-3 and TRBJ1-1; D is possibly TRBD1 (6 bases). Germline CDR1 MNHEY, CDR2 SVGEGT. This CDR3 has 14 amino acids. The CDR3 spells CASSYSDGGTKAFF. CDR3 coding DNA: TGTGCCAGCAGTTACTCAGACGGGGGCACTAAAGCTTTCTTT.

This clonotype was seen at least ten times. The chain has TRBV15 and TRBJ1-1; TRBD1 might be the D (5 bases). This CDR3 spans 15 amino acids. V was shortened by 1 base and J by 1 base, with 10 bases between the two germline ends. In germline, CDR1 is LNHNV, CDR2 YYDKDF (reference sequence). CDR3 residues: CATSRGRGWNTEAFF. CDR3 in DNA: TGTGCCACCAGCAGAGGAAGGGGATGGAACACTGAAGCTTTCTTT.

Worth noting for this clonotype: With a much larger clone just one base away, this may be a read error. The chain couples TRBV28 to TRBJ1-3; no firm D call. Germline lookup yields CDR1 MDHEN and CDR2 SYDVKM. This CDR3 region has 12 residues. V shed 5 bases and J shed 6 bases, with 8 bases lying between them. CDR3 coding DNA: TGTGCCAGCAGTACGTTTGAAAACACCATATATTTT. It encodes CASSTFENTIYF.

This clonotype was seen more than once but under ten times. The CDR3 loop is CSARGGQGGHIQYF. CDR3 DNA sequence: TGCAGTGCTAGGGGAGGGCAGGGAGGTCACATTCAGTACTTC. The J gene is TRBJ2-4, the V gene TRBV20-1; 7 bases map to TRBD2. Germline V gives CDR1 DFQATT, CDR2 SNEGSKA (reference sequence). The CDR3 spans 14 residues. Trimming took 3 bases from V and 8 from J; bases not matched to a gene: 10.

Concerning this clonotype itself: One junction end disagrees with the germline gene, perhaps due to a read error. The CDR3 reads CASSPYRTGVPSNEQFF. The CDR3 nucleotides read TGTGCTAGCAGCCCCTATCGAACAGGGGTGCCGTCCAATGAGCAGTTCTTC. The V and J genes are TRBV6-4 and TRBJ2-1; 7 nucleotides align to TRBD1. Germline V gene lookup returns CDR1 MRHNA and CDR2 SNTAGT. The CDR3 sequence is 17 residues long.

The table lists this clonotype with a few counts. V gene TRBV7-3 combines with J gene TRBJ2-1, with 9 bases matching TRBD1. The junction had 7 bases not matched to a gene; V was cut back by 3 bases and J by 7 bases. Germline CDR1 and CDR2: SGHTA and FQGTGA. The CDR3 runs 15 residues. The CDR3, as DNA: TGTGCCAGCAGCTTGGGGACAGGGATGAGGAATGAGCAGTTCTTC. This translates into CASSLGTGMRNEQFF.

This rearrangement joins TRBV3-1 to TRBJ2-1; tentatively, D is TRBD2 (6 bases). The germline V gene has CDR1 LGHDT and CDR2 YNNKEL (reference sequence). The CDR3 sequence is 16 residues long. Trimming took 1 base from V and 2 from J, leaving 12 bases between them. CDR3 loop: CASSQAGGVTYNEQFF. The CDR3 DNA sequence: TGTGCCAGCAGCCAAGCAGGCGGGGTCACCTACAATGAGCAGTTCTTC.

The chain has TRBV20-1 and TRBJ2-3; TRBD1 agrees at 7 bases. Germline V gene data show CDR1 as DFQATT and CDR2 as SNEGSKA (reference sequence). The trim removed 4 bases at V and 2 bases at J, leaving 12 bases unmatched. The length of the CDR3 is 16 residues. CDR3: CSATPGGREYTDTQYF. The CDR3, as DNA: TGCAGTGCTACCCCAGGGGGAAGGGAATACACAGATACGCAGTATTTT.

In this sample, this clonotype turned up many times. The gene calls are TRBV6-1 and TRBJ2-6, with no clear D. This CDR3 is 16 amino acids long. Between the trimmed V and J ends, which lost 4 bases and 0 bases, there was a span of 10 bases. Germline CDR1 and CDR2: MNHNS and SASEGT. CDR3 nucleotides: TGTGCCAGCAGTGTTGTCAGCTTCTCTGGGGCCAACGTCCTGACTTTC. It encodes CASSVVSFSGANVLTF.

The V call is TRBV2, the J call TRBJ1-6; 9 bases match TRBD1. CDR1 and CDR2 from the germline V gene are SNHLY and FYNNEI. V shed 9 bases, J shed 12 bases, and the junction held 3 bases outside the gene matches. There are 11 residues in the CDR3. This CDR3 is CASTDRGPLHF. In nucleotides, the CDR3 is TGTGCCAGTACGGACAGGGGACCCCTCCACTTT.

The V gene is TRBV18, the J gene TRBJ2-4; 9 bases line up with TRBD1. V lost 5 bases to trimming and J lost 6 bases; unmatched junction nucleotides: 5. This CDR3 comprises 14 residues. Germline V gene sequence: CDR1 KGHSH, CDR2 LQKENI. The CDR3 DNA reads TGTGCCAGCTCATCGGGACAGGGTGGAAACATTCAGTACTTC. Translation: CASSSGQGGNIQYF.

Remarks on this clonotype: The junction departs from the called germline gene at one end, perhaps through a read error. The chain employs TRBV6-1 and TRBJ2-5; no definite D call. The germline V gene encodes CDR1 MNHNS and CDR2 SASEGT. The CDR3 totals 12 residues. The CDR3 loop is CASSITTETEYF. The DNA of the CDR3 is TGTGCCAGCAGTATTACGACGGAGACCGAGTACTTC.

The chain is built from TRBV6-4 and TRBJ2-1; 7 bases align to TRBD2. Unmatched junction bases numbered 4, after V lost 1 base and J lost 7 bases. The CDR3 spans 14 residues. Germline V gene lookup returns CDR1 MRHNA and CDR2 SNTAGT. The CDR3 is CASSDWGGGNEQFF. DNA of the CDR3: TGTGCCAGCAGTGACTGGGGGGGAGGGAATGAGCAGTTCTTC.

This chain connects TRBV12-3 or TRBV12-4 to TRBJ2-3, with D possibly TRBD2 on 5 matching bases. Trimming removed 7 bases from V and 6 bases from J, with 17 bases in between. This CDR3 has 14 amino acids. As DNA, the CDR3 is TGTGCCAGCACCTTGGACTTCTTTGGGGATACGCAGTATTTT. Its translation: CASTLDFFGDTQYF.

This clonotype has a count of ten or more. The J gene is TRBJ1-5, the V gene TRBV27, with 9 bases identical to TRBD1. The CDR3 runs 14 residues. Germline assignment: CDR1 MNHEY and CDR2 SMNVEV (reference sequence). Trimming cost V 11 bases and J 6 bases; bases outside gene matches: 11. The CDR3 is CAVGRDRETQPQHF. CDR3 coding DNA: TGTGCCGTTGGACGGGACAGGGAGACTCAGCCCCAGCATTTT.